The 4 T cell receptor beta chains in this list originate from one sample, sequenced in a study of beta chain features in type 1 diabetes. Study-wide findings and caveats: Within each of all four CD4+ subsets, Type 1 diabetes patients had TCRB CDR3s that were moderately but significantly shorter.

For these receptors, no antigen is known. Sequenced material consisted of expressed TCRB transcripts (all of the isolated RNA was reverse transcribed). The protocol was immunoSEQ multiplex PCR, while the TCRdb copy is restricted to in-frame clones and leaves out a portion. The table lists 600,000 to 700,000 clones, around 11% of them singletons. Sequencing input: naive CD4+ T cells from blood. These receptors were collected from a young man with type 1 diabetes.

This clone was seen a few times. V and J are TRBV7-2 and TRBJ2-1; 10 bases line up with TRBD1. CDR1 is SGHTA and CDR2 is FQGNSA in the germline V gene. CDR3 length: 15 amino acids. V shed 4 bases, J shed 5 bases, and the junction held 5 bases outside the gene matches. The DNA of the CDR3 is TGTGCCAGCAGCTGGACAGGGGGGGATAACAATGAGCAGTTCTTC. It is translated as CASSWTGGDNNEQFF.

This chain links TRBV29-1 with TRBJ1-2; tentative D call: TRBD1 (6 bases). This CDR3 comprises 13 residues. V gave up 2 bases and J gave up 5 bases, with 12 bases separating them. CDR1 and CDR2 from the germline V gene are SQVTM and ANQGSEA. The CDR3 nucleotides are TGCAGCGTTGAAACGCAGGGGAGATATGGCTACACCTTC. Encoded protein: CSVETQGRYGYTF.

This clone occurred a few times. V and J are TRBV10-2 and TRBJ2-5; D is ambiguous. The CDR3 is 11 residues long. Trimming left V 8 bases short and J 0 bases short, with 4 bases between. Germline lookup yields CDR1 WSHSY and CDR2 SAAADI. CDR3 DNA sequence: TGCGCCAGCGGATACCAAGAGACCCAGTACTTC. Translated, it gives CASGYQETQYF.

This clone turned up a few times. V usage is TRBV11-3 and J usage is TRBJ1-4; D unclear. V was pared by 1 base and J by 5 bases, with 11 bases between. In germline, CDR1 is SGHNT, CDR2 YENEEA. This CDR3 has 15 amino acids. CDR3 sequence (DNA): TGTGCCAGCAGCTTAGGACGAGGGTCGAATGAAAAACTGTTTTTT. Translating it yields CASSLGRGSNEKLFF.